The rows below give T cell receptor beta chains drawn from one sample of a study of blood T cells in healthy people across ages. TCRdb fed the 5' RACE reads into MiXCR, producing one record per CDR3 protein. Here the sample spans hundreds of thousands of distinct CDR3 sequences, roughly 44% being singletons. Sequencing input: blood. These receptor sequences come from a man in his fifties or sixties in good health. The CDR3 runs from the conserved cysteine through the conserved F or W. Fields, in order: D gene, V gene, J gene, CDR3 protein. A D gene is named only where the DNA matches it firmly.

NA	TRBV9	TRBJ2-3	CASSVTPLGLSTDTQYF
TRBD1	TRBV6-1	TRBJ2-1	CASLTGGVPLAHEQFF
NA	TRBV2	TRBJ1-1	CASAGAAINTEAFF
NA	TRBV20-1	TRBJ2-7	CSARQHSYEQYF
NA	TRBV3-1	TRBJ2-3	CASSGHVLDTQYF
NA	TRBV6-2/TRBV6-3	TRBJ2-7	CASSTLFRVPYF
NA	TRBV7-2	TRBJ2-4	CASSLALGPAGGNIQYF
TRBD1	TRBV14	TRBJ2-7	CASSPWDRSYEQYF
TRBD2	TRBV7-9	TRBJ2-5	CASSSTSVGTETQYF
NA	TRBV15	TRBJ1-2	CATSGRRGNYGYTF
TRBD2	TRBV6-2/TRBV6-3	TRBJ2-3	CASSYSLGLAGALGTDTQYF
NA	TRBV20-1	TRBJ1-2	CSALGTGGGYTF
NA	TRBV6-1	TRBJ1-2	CASKQGYGYTF
TRBD1	TRBV6-2/TRBV6-3	TRBJ2-7	CASLSPDRDRHQYF
TRBD2	TRBV4-3	NA	CASSQDSGGAQYEQYF
TRBD2	TRBV13	TRBJ2-7	CASTASGGGAYEQYF
TRBD1	TRBV24-1	TRBJ2-1	CATSDWGTGNHNEQFF
NA	TRBV11-2	TRBJ2-4	CASSIGTRLTLAKNIQYF
NA	TRBV4-3	TRBJ2-2	CASSQVGGTVAPGELFF
TRBD2	TRBV10-2	TRBJ2-3	CASSESGGAASTQYF
NA	TRBV27	TRBJ1-1	CASSAGARATEAFF
NA	TRBV6-5	TRBJ2-3	CASSHTTGSGTQYF
NA	TRBV5-1	TRBJ2-5	CASTGWDQETQYF
NA	TRBV15	TRBJ1-2	CATSRAGEEVYTF
NA	TRBV7-2	TRBJ2-7	CASSPWATRGDEQYF
TRBD2	TRBV9	TRBJ2-1	CASSVGTSGSNEQFF
NA	TRBV28	TRBJ1-1	CASSSPSGFTEAFF
NA	TRBV5-1	TRBJ2-3	CASSLDVKTQYF
TRBD2	TRBV5-5	TRBJ2-1	CASSGLADYNEQFF
TRBD2	TRBV5-4	TRBJ2-3	CASSGSSGGLTDTQYF
NA	TRBV20-1	TRBJ1-1	CSAKLARRNTEAFF
NA	TRBV9	TRBJ2-1	CASSVAPDPDNEQFF
NA	TRBV5-6	TRBJ2-3	CASSYYRVLSTDTQYF
NA	TRBV6-6	TRBJ2-5	CASSLGWRETQYF
NA	TRBV7-9	TRBJ2-1	CASSTTDTAYNEQFF
TRBD1	TRBV7-2	TRBJ2-3	CASSLRDRGRTSTDTQYF
NA	TRBV5-1	TRBJ2-5	CTSGRDQSWEQYF